The clone carrying this TCR beta chain appeared many times. Its target is unknown. The record originates from a study of early T cells in non-severe SARS-CoV-2 infection. On the study more broadly: Bulk RNA taken from unsorted whole blood was sequenced, leaving chains unpaired. General study points: VDJdb-based matching was biased toward anti-spike CD8 responses and missed private and CD4 specificities.

Unique molecular identifiers were attached to individual cDNA molecules. TCRdb reprocessed the 5' RACE reads with MiXCR, giving one entry per CDR3 protein. In the table there are about 48,000 distinct CDR3 sequences, roughly 5.7% of which are singletons. The receptor comes from an adult who was a healthcare worker with PCR-confirmed SARS-CoV-2 infection or an uninfected control (not recorded which). Sequences were derived from whole blood, sampled at baseline.

The CDR3 loop reads CSVPVGDFYNEQFF. The CDR3 DNA sequence: TGCAGCGTCCCTGTCGGGGACTTCTACAATGAGCAGTTCTTC. This sequence joins TRBV29-1 and TRBJ2-1; perhaps TRBD2 as D (6 bases). Germline CDR1 SQVTM, CDR2 ANQGSEA. Trimming removed 6 bases from V and 3 bases from J, with 15 bases in between. The CDR3 length is 14 residues.